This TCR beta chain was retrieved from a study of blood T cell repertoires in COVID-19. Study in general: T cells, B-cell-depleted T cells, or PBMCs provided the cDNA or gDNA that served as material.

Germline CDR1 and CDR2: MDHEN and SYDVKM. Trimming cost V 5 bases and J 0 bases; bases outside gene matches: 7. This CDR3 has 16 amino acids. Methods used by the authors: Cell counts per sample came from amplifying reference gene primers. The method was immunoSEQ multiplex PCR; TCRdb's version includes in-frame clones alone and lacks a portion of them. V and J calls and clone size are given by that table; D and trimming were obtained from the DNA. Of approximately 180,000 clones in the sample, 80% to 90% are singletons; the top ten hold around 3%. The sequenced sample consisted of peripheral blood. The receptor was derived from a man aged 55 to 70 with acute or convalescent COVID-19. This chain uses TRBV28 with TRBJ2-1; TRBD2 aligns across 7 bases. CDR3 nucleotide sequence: TGTGCCAGCAGTGAGGGGCGGACTAGCTCCTACAATGAGCAGTTCTTC. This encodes CASSEGRTSSYNEQFF. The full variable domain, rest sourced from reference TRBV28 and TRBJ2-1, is DVKVTQSSRYLVKRTGEKVFLECVQDMDHENMFWYRQDPGLGLRLIYFSYDVKMKEKGDIPEGYSVSREKKERFSLILESASTNQTSMYLCASSEGRTSSYNEQFFGPGTRLTVL.